What follows describes a single T cell receptor beta chain. This entry is derived from a study of cytomegalovirus exposure and HLA in healthy donors. Germline assignment: CDR1 MDHEN and CDR2 SYDVKM. The CDR3 is 13 residues long. Trimming cost V 6 bases and J 4 bases; bases outside gene matches: 5. Generated by immunoSEQ multiplex PCR, the TCRdb table keeps only in-frame clones and is missing some. The table has tens of thousands of clones, 84% seen once. The sequenced sample consisted of PBMCs. The chain combines TRBV28 with TRBJ2-5; TRBD1 aligns across 7 bases. This receptor was identified in a woman between 18 and 30 years old in good health and CMV-seropositive. CDR3 protein: CASSQGVRETQYF. The DNA of the CDR3 is TGTGCCAGCAGCCAGGGGGTCCGAGAGACCCAGTACTTC.